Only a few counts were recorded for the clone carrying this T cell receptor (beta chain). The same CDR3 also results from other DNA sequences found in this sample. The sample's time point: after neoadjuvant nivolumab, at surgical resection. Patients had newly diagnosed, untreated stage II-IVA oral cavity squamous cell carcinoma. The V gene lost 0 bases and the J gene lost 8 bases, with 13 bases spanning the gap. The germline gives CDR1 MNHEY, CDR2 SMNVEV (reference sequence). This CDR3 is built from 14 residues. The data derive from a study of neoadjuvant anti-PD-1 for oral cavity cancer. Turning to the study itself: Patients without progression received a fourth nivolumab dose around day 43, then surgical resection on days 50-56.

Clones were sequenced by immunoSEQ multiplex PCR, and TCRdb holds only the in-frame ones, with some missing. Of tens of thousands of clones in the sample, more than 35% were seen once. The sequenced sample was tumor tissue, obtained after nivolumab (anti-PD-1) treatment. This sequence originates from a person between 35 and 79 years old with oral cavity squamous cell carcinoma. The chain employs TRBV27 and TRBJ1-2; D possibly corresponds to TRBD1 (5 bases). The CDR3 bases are TGTGCCAGCAGTTTATCGCTAGGGGTGGGAGGCTACACCTTC. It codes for CASSLSLGVGGYTF.